A single sample gave rise to the 29 T cell receptor beta chains below, sequenced in a study of T cells expressing NK-cell markers. TCRdb reprocessed the 5' RACE reads, with one entry per CDR3 protein and no DNA. Its listing shows some 340,000 distinct CDR3 sequences. Input material: blood T cells: a sorted CD56 or NKG2C T cell subset, CD4+ or CD8+ T cells, or bulk PBMC T cells (not recorded which). These receptors originate from a man between 18 and 69 years old in good health.

The chain employs TRBV12-3 or TRBV12-4 and TRBJ2-1; with no DNA, the TCRdb D assignment of TRBD1 cannot be verified. The length of the CDR3 is 15 residues. This CDR3 is CASSLWGTGSNEQFF.

The chain joins TRBV28 to TRBJ2-3. From germline, CDR1 is MDHEN and CDR2 SYDVKM. This CDR3 contains 18 residues. The CDR3 spells CASSPYLGRESSTDTQYF.

The chain has TRBV27 and TRBJ2-1; the TCRdb call, TRBD1, lacks DNA for checking. Germline values: CDR1 MNHEY, CDR2 SMNVEV (reference sequence). The CDR3 runs 14 residues. The CDR3: CASSSPARTGEQFF.

The V gene is TRBV6-5, the J gene TRBJ1-6; TCRdb returns TRBD1, unconfirmable since there is no DNA. CDR3 length: 16 amino acids. CDR1 is MNHEY, CDR2 SVGAGI, per germline. The CDR3 spells CASSTTGGDYNSPLHF.

V gene TRBV28 combines with J gene TRBJ2-5; TCRdb outputs TRBD2, but without DNA this stays unchecked. This CDR3 comprises 15 residues. Germline-derived CDR1 and CDR2 are MDHEN and SYDVKM. The CDR3 loop is CASSLTSGGWETQYF.

The V call is TRBV6-5, the J call TRBJ1-1. Looked up from germline, CDR1 is MNHEY and CDR2 is SVGAGI. The CDR3 sequence is 14 residues long. The CDR3: CASSYPREATEAFF.

Here the CDR3 reads CATQQATSTDTQYF. This sequence joins TRBV10-3 and TRBJ2-3; the TRBD1 assignment by TCRdb is unverifiable without DNA. Germline loops: CDR1 ENHRY, CDR2 SYGVKD. There are 14 residues in the CDR3.

The chain employs TRBV6-1 and TRBJ1-5; the TCRdb call, TRBD1, lacks DNA for checking. The CDR3 covers 16 residues. Per germline, CDR1 MNHNS and CDR2 SASEGT. CDR3: CASSEALPGLNQPQHF.

The rearrangement joins TRBV27 to TRBJ1-4. Germline values: CDR1 MNHEY, CDR2 SMNVEV (reference sequence). The length of the CDR3 is 14 residues. The CDR3 here is CASKEGRKGEKLFF.

This sequence joins TRBV6-5 and TRBJ2-1; TCRdb lists TRBD2, though no DNA is available to test this call. The CDR3 length is 12 residues. Germline lookup yields CDR1 MNHEY and CDR2 SVGAGI. This chain's CDR3 is CASSPTFDRWFF.

The rearrangement joins TRBV12-3 or TRBV12-4 to TRBJ2-1; TCRdb's assignment of TRBD2 cannot be checked, as there is no DNA. The CDR3 runs to 15 residues. This CDR3 reads CASSRGTSGHNEQFF.

The chain uses TRBV6-1 and TRBJ2-7; TCRdb lists TRBD2, though no DNA is available to test this call. Germline V lookup: CDR1 MNHNS, CDR2 SASEGT. CDR3 length: 12 residues. CDR3 amino acids: CASRRLAGEQYF.

V is TRBV20-1 and J is TRBJ2-2; there is no DNA to check the TCRdb D call of TRBD2. The germline V gene has CDR1 DFQATT and CDR2 SNEGSKA (reference sequence). The CDR3 spans 15 residues. CDR3 sequence reads: CSARASDSSGGELFF.

The chain uses TRBV12-3 or TRBV12-4 and TRBJ2-1. The CDR3 is made up of 14 amino acids. The CDR3 spells CASSQTSSYNEQFF.

The chain's CDR3 is CASTLTAVNSPLHF. The chain uses TRBV12-3 or TRBV12-4 and TRBJ1-6. This CDR3 region has 14 residues.

V is TRBV18 and J is TRBJ2-7. The CDR3 spans 17 residues. The germline V gene has CDR1 KGHSH and CDR2 LQKENI. The CDR3: CASSPWGTQTRSYEQYF.

The rearrangement joins TRBV11-2 to TRBJ2-5; without DNA, the TCRdb call of TRBD1 cannot be checked. This CDR3 is 14 amino acids long. Per germline, CDR1 SGHAT and CDR2 FQNNGV. The CDR3 is CASSPRTGQETQYF.

The J gene is TRBJ2-5, the V gene TRBV20-1; without DNA, the TCRdb call of TRBD2 cannot be checked. The germline CDR1 and CDR2 sequences are DFQATT and SNEGSKA (reference sequence). CDR3 size: 16 residues. The CDR3 sequence: CSATTGLALTQETQYF.

The chain is built from TRBV7-3 and TRBJ2-1; without DNA, the TCRdb call of TRBD2 cannot be checked. Germline V gene lookup returns CDR1 SGHTA and CDR2 FQGTGA. The CDR3 is made up of 18 amino acids. CDR3 loop: CASSFSGTSGGAPNEQFF.

The chain uses TRBV4-1 and TRBJ2-2; TCRdb proposes TRBD2, but this gene call is untestable without DNA. The CDR3 length is 17 residues. In germline, CDR1 is MGHRA, CDR2 YSYEKL. The CDR3 spells CASSQSLAGGYAGELFF.

The chain combines TRBV6-1 with TRBJ1-5; there is no DNA to check the TCRdb D call of TRBD1. From germline, CDR1 is MNHNS and CDR2 SASEGT. The CDR3 totals 13 residues. CDR3 loop: CASSRDGNQPQHF.

J is TRBJ1-6 and V is TRBV5-1. CDR3 length: 15 amino acids. The V gene's germline CDR1 is SGHRS and CDR2 YFSETQ. The CDR3: CASSQKPDGNSPLHF.

The chain couples TRBV9 to TRBJ1-4; TCRdb outputs TRBD1, but without DNA this stays unchecked. Per the germline V gene, CDR1 is SGDLS and CDR2 is YYNGEE. The CDR3 runs 15 residues. CDR3 sequence: CASSALQGGNEKLFF.

V and J are TRBV12-3 or TRBV12-4 and TRBJ1-5; no DNA is available, so the TRBD1 call from TCRdb remains unchecked. The length of the CDR3 is 15 residues. CDR3 amino acids: CASSVSGTPNQPQHF.

The chain recombines TRBV5-6 with TRBJ1-5. Germline CDR1 is SGHDT and CDR2 is YYEEEE. The CDR3 consists of 16 residues. CDR3 protein: CASSFGSPGRGQPQHF.

The V gene is TRBV3-1, the J gene TRBJ2-7; TCRdb returns TRBD1, unconfirmable since there is no DNA. Germline-derived CDR1 and CDR2 are LGHDT and YNNKEL (reference sequence). There are 15 residues in the CDR3. This CDR3 is CASSHLGRRGYEQYF.

The chain combines TRBV19 with TRBJ2-1. CDR1 and CDR2 from the germline V gene are LNHDA and SQIVND (reference sequence). The CDR3 is 15 amino acids. The chain's CDR3 is CASRQIGFTDNEQFF. The whole variable domain, filled in from reference TRBV19 and TRBJ2-1, reads DGGITQSPKYLFRKEGQNVTLSCEQNLNHDAMYWYRQDPGQGLRLIYYSQIVNDFQKGDIAEGYSVSREKKESFPLTVTSAQKNPTAFYLCASRQIGFTDNEQFFGPGTRLTVL.

V gene TRBV30 combines with J gene TRBJ2-5; there is no DNA to check the TCRdb D call of TRBD1. Per germline, CDR1 GTSNPN and CDR2 SVGIG (reference sequence). The CDR3 runs 16 residues. This CDR3 is CAWSRFPTGWGETQYF. The full variable domain, completed using reference TRBV30 and TRBJ2-5, is SQTIHQWPATLVQPVGSPLSLECTVEGTSNPNLYWYRQAAGRGLQLLFYSVGIGQISSEVPQNLSASRPQDRQFILSSKKLLLSDSGFYLCAWSRFPTGWGETQYFGPGTRLLVL.

This rearrangement joins TRBV6-1 to TRBJ2-2; the D call from TCRdb, TRBD1, cannot be confirmed without DNA. CDR1 and CDR2 (germline): MNHNS, SASEGT. The CDR3 contains 14 residues. CDR3 sequence: CASIGIGGTGELFF.